Listed here are 23 T cell receptor beta chains from one sample, sequenced in a study of low-dose radiotherapy and immunotherapy resistance in tumors. Stated time point: after trial treatment. Treatment here: LDRT plus nivolumab, ipilimumab, low-dose cyclophosphamide and aspirin (RACIN trial). Covering alpha and beta chains, TRAV- and TRBV-specific primers were used for the first-strand cDNA. It was with a constant-region primer and a V-primer adapter that TCRs were amplified over around 18 PCR cycles. MiXCR was run by TCRdb on the reads, yielding one entry per CDR3 protein. The data hold 30,000 to 45,000 distinct CDR3 sequences, with less than 25% observed a single time. The sample here was PBMCs, taken after low-dose radiotherapy plus immunotherapy. All receptors come from a female donor with ovarian cancer.

This clonotype appeared many times. The rearrangement links TRBV27 to TRBJ2-1; no reliable D call. The V and J ends lost 8 bases and 4 bases respectively, with 9 bases between them. This CDR3 has 12 amino acids. Germline loops: CDR1 MNHEY, CDR2 SMNVEV (reference sequence). Written as DNA, the CDR3 is TGTGCCAGCGGAACGGGTTACAATGAGCAGTTCTTC. The encoded protein is CASGTGYNEQFF.

This chain uses TRBV9 with TRBJ2-2; 8 bases line up with TRBD1. Germline CDR1 SGDLS, CDR2 YYNGEE. The CDR3 spans 15 residues. The trim removed 0 bases at V and 6 bases at J, leaving 4 bases unmatched. The CDR3 protein is CASSVVQGVAGELFF. Here the CDR3 DNA reads TGTGCCAGCAGCGTAGTACAGGGGGTCGCCGGGGAGCTGTTTTTT. Complete variable domain (other parts from reference TRBV9 and TRBJ2-2): DSGVTQTPKHLITATGQRVTLRCSPRSGDLSVYWYQQSLDQGLQFLIQYYNGEERAKGNILERFSAQQFPDLHSELNLSSLELGDSALYFCASSVVQGVAGELFFGEGSRLTVL.

Many counts were recorded for this clonotype. V and J are TRBV10-3 and TRBJ2-7; D unclear. CDR1 ENHRY and CDR2 SYGVKD come from the germline V gene. This CDR3 is built from 12 residues. Trimming removed 3 bases from V and 5 bases from J, with 8 bases in between. The DNA for the CDR3 is TGTGCCATCAGTGACGTTCGGAACGAGCAGTACTTC. Its translation: CAISDVRNEQYF.

This clonotype was observed a few times. The chain employs TRBV25-1 and TRBJ2-1; D gene uncertain. Germline V gene data show CDR1 as MGHDK and CDR2 as SYGVNS. The CDR3 is 13 residues long. V was trimmed by 6 bases and J by 5 bases, leaving 11 bases between them. The CDR3 is CASRHTLDNEQFF. The CDR3 DNA follows: TGTGCCAGCAGACACACCTTGGACAATGAGCAGTTCTTC. The complete variable domain, with remaining parts taken from reference TRBV25-1 and TRBJ2-1, reads EADIYQTPRYLVIGTGKKITLECSQTMGHDKMYWYQQDPGMELHLIHYSYGVNSTEKGDLSSESTVSRIRTEHFPLTLESARPSHTSQYLCASRHTLDNEQFFGPGTRLTVL.

This clonotype was found many times. The V gene is TRBV6-6, the J gene TRBJ2-7; 9 bases agree with TRBD1. The V gene end was trimmed by 2 bases and the J gene end by 7 bases; junction bases not matched to a gene: 0. The CDR3 extends over 12 amino acids. Germline CDR1 MNHNY, CDR2 SVGAGI (reference sequence). The CDR3: CASSYGTGEQYF. The CDR3 DNA sequence: TGTGCCAGCAGTTACGGGACAGGGGAGCAGTACTTC.

This clonotype occurred many times. The rearrangement uses TRBV28 and TRBJ2-7; weak D call: TRBD1 (6 bases). V shed 2 bases and J shed 0 bases, with 8 bases lying between them. Per the germline V gene, CDR1 is MDHEN and CDR2 is SYDVKM. The length of the CDR3 is 14 residues. This CDR3 is CASSLGDTSYEQYF. The CDR3 nucleotides are TGTGCCAGCAGTTTAGGGGACACCTCCTACGAGCAGTACTTC.

This clonotype showed up many times. V is TRBV20-1 and J is TRBJ2-7; 8 bases fit TRBD2. After removal of 3 bases from V and 12 bases from J, the junction contained 13 bases not matched to a gene. CDR1 and CDR2 (germline): DFQATT, SNEGSKA (reference sequence). The CDR3 totals 13 residues. The CDR3 nucleotides read TGCAGTGCTAGGTCGGACGGGGGGGTGGTACGGTACTTC. Translated, it gives CSARSDGGVVRYF.

This clonotype was seen many times. The genes are TRBV2 and TRBJ1-4; D remains ambiguous. The germline V gene encodes CDR1 SNHLY and CDR2 FYNNEI. The CDR3 runs to 14 residues. V shed 11 bases and J shed 7 bases, with 20 bases lying between them. CDR3 sequence reads: CASKTGDFGEKLFF. CDR3 coding DNA: TGTGCCTCAAAAACCGGGGATTTCGGTGAAAAACTGTTTTTT.

In this sample, this clonotype turned up many times. The chain combines TRBV30 with TRBJ1-1; no firm D call. CDR1 is GTSNPN, CDR2 SVGIG, per germline (reference sequence). Trimming removed 5 bases at V and 0 bases at J, with 7 bases between. The CDR3 is made up of 12 amino acids. CDR3 sequence: CAWSYLNTEAFF. For the CDR3, the DNA is TGTGCCTGGTCCTACCTGAACACTGAAGCTTTCTTT.

To note about this clonotype: A far larger clone is one nucleotide away, so this likely arose from a read error. The chain links TRBV5-1 to TRBJ2-7; 9 bases match TRBD1. The V segment lost 0 bases and the J segment 7 bases; nucleotides outside the gene matches: 8. The germline V gene encodes CDR1 SGHRS and CDR2 YFSETQ. The CDR3 runs 15 residues. CDR3 in amino acids: CASSLGDRGFDEQYF. The DNA for the CDR3 is TGCGCCAGCAGCTTGGGAGACAGGGGGTTTGATGAGCAGTACTTC.

This clonotype was counted a few times. J is TRBJ1-1 and V is TRBV28, with D possibly being TRBD1 (5 bases). Germline CDR1 and CDR2: MDHEN and SYDVKM. CDR3 length: 13 residues. Trimming left V 6 bases short and J 3 bases short, with 11 bases between. The chain's CDR3 is CASSRDWDTEAFF. The CDR3 DNA is TGTGCCAGCAGCCGGGACTGGGACACTGAAGCTTTCTTT.

This clonotype was recorded many times. This chain connects TRBV20-1 to TRBJ1-3, with a possible D match to TRBD1 (5 bases). Germline V lookup: CDR1 DFQATT, CDR2 SNEGSKA (reference sequence). The CDR3 is made up of 14 amino acids. Trimming pared 3 bases from V and 0 bases from J, leaving 9 bases between. This CDR3 reads CSARDIRSGNTIYF. The CDR3, as DNA: TGCAGTGCTAGGGACATACGCTCTGGAAACACCATATATTTT.

This clonotype was seen many times. The V gene is TRBV6-2 or TRBV6-3, the J gene TRBJ2-2; the match to TRBD2 covers 11 bases. The CDR3 has 17 amino acids. The germline V gene encodes CDR1 MNHEY and CDR2 SVGEGT. With 4 bases clipped from V and 4 bases from J, the junction kept 8 bases outside the gene matches. The CDR3 region is CASSSRTSGPGTGELFF. CDR3 bases: TGTGCCAGCAGTTCCAGGACTAGCGGGCCAGGCACCGGGGAGCTGTTTTTT.

This clonotype has ten or more counts. The CDR3 region is CASMTGGWGNTIYF. The CDR3 nucleotides read TGTGCCAGCATGACAGGGGGCTGGGGAAACACCATATATTTT. This sequence joins TRBV12-3 or TRBV12-4 and TRBJ1-3; 10 bases agree with TRBD1. The CDR3 runs 14 residues. V lost 7 bases to trimming and J lost 4 bases; unmatched junction nucleotides: 4.

The chain employs TRBV19 and TRBJ1-2; D remains ambiguous. This CDR3 has 12 amino acids. Trimming removed 3 bases from V and 6 bases from J, with 8 bases in between. Germline V gene lookup returns CDR1 LNHDA and CDR2 SQIVND (reference sequence). As DNA, the CDR3 is TGTGCCAGTAGTATTGGCTTGAATGGCTACACCTTC. Its protein is CASSIGLNGYTF.

The chain has TRBV12-3 or TRBV12-4 and TRBJ2-1; D gene ambiguous. The CDR3 extends over 12 amino acids. Trimming shortened V by 6 bases and J by 4 bases, and 7 bases separated the two germline ends. The CDR3 bases are TGTGCCAGCAGCCAACTTTACAATGAGCAGTTCTTC. It yields the protein CASSQLYNEQFF.

This clonotype came up many times. The chain links TRBV2 to TRBJ2-7; 7 positions agree with TRBD2. Germline CDR1 SNHLY, CDR2 FYNNEI. The J segment lost 1 base and the V segment lost 1 base, leaving 4 bases of the junction unmatched. CDR3 length: 15 residues. The CDR3 region has the DNA TGTGCCAGCAGTGAAGAAAGCGGGGAATCCTACGAGCAGTACTTC. Translated, it gives CASSEESGESYEQYF.

Many counts were recorded for this clonotype. The rearrangement joins TRBV30 to TRBJ2-3; 9 bases are shared with TRBD2. The CDR3 is 16 residues long. Germline V lookup: CDR1 GTSNPN, CDR2 SVGIG (reference sequence). V lost 5 bases to trimming and J lost 9 bases; unmatched junction nucleotides: 18. CDR3 nucleotide sequence: TGTGCCTGGGGGCTAGCGGGGCGCCATACGCAGTGGACGCAGTATTTT. This encodes CAWGLAGRHTQWTQYF.

Worth noting for this clonotype: This likely came from a read error, as a far larger clone is one base away. The rearrangement uses TRBV6-6 and TRBJ2-5, with 9 bases matching TRBD1. The length of the CDR3 is 14 residues. J was trimmed by 9 bases and V by 6 bases; bases with no gene match: 11. Germline CDR1 is MNHNY and CDR2 is SVGAGI (reference sequence). The CDR3 DNA follows: TGTGCCAGCAGCCCAGGACAGGGGCCCCTCGCCCAGTACTTC. It translates to CASSPGQGPLAQYF.

The chain employs TRBV28 and TRBJ2-7; 10 positions agree with TRBD1. V trimming: 5 bases; J trimming: 6 bases; junction bases outside the gene matches: 10. Germline assignment: CDR1 MDHEN and CDR2 SYDVKM. The CDR3 is 15 residues long. The DNA for the CDR3 is TGTGCCAGCAGTGCCCCGGACAGGGGGTTTCGCGAGCAGTACTTC. This translates into CASSAPDRGFREQYF.

This clonotype was detected many times. The rearrangement links TRBV28 to TRBJ2-6; unclear D gene. CDR3 length: 13 amino acids. Germline CDR1 reads MDHEN; CDR2 reads SYDVKM. Trimming pared 3 bases from V and 6 bases from J, leaving 6 bases between. The CDR3 DNA reads as TGTGCCAGCAGTTTCTTTGAGGCCAACGTCCTGACTTTC. This translates into CASSFFEANVLTF.

The rearrangement joins TRBV28 to TRBJ2-3; the match to TRBD2 covers 11 bases. CDR3 length: 18 amino acids. V trimming: 6 bases; J trimming: 0 bases; junction bases outside the gene matches: 11. The germline V gene encodes CDR1 MDHEN and CDR2 SYDVKM. CDR3 in amino acids: CASSDSIAGGPSTDTQYF. Here the CDR3 DNA reads TGTGCCAGCAGCGACTCGATAGCGGGAGGGCCTAGCACAGATACGCAGTATTTT. Variable domain in full (rest from reference TRBV28 and TRBJ2-3): DVKVTQSSRYLVKRTGEKVFLECVQDMDHENMFWYRQDPGLGLRLIYFSYDVKMKEKGDIPEGYSVSREKKERFSLILESASTNQTSMYLCASSDSIAGGPSTDTQYFGPGTRLTVL.

This clonotype was seen repeatedly, ten times or more. The chain combines TRBV28 with TRBJ2-7; D may be TRBD1 (7 bases). Germline loops: CDR1 MDHEN, CDR2 SYDVKM. This CDR3 region has 15 residues. Trimming removed 5 bases at V and 2 bases at J, with 16 bases between. DNA of the CDR3: TGTGCCAGCAGTACCGCGGGACAGCCTCCCTACGAGCAGTACTTC. Amino acids: CASSTAGQPPYEQYF.